One and the same sample provided the 18 T cell receptor beta chains below, sequenced in a study of long-term antiretroviral therapy in people with HIV. This was the immunoSEQ v3.0 assay at survey level. Libraries were prepared by immunoSEQ multiplex PCR; TCRdb keeps only in-frame clonotypes and omits some of them. The sample yields tens of thousands of clones, around 90% seen once. This material consisted of unsorted PBMCs, taken roughly 4.5 years after starting antiretroviral therapy. These receptors all stem from a young man with HIV.

The V gene is TRBV18, the J gene TRBJ2-5, with 7 positions matching TRBD1. From germline, CDR1 is KGHSH and CDR2 LQKENI. The CDR3 runs to 16 residues. J lost 2 bases, V lost 3 bases, and 9 bases had no gene match. In nucleotides, the CDR3 is TGTGCCAGCTCACCCTACAGGGACAGCGCTCAAGAGACCCAGTACTTC. It yields the protein CASSPYRDSAQETQYF.

The sample holds a few counts of this clone. The chain has TRBV19 and TRBJ1-2; D ambiguous. The CDR3 runs 13 residues. Per the germline V gene, CDR1 is LNHDA and CDR2 is SQIVND (reference sequence). V lost 4 bases and J 8 bases, leaving 14 bases between the germline ends. The chain's CDR3 is CASSTLGEEGYTF. The CDR3 nucleotides read TGTGCCAGTAGTACCTTGGGAGAGGAGGGCTACACCTTC. Full variable domain (remainder filled in from reference TRBV19 and TRBJ1-2): DGGITQSPKYLFRKEGQNVTLSCEQNLNHDAMYWYRQDPGQGLRLIYYSQIVNDFQKGDIAEGYSVSREKKESFPLTVTSAQKNPTAFYLCASSTLGEEGYTFGSGTRLTVV.

The rearrangement joins TRBV6-4 to TRBJ1-2; D ambiguous. The germline gives CDR1 MRHNA, CDR2 SNTAGT. This CDR3 spans 14 amino acids. Deletions cut 9 bases from V and 0 bases from J, with 14 bases between. The CDR3 is CASSRTSTNYGYTF. CDR3 bases: TGTGCCAGTAGCCGTACGTCCACTAACTATGGCTACACCTTC.

V gene TRBV7-9 combines with J gene TRBJ1-3; the D is unclear. V lost 1 base, J lost 2 bases, and 12 bases lay in between. Germline loops: CDR1 SEHNR, CDR2 FQNEAQ (reference sequence). The CDR3 spans 16 residues. Written as DNA, the CDR3 is TGTGCCAGCAGCTTAGGGAGGGTTCTGGCTGGAAACACCATATATTTT. The encoded protein is CASSLGRVLAGNTIYF. The full variable domain, with the rest looked up from reference TRBV7-9 and TRBJ1-3, is DTGVSQNPRHKITKRGQNVTFRCDPISEHNRLYWYRQTLGQGPEFLTYFQNEAQLEKSRLLSDRFSAERPKGSFSTLEIQRTEQGDSAMYLCASSLGRVLAGNTIYFGEGSWLTVV.

A single count supports this clone. The rearrangement joins TRBV13 to TRBJ1-2; 9 bases are shared with TRBD1. CDR1 PRHDT and CDR2 FYEKMQ come from the germline V gene (reference sequence). CDR3 length: 14 amino acids. V was pared by 4 bases and J by 4 bases, with 4 bases of the junction left unmatched. CDR3 region: CASSSDRGFYGYTF. The CDR3 region has the DNA TGTGCCAGCAGCTCGGACAGGGGTTTCTATGGCTACACCTTC.

The rearrangement links TRBV7-2 to TRBJ2-5; 10 bases match TRBD2. V trimming: 4 bases; J trimming: 4 bases; junction bases outside the gene matches: 3. The germline CDR1 and CDR2 sequences are SGHTA and FQGNSA. This CDR3 comprises 14 residues. This chain's CDR3 is CASSSPSGGETQYF. The CDR3 DNA is TGTGCCAGCAGCTCGCCTAGCGGGGGAGAGACCCAGTACTTC.

Details on this clone: The sample carries other DNA sequences with the same CDR3. This sequence joins TRBV9 and TRBJ2-3; 7 bases fit TRBD2. The CDR3 loop spans 16 amino acids. Unmatched junction bases numbered 5, after V lost 0 bases and J lost 1 base. Germline assignment: CDR1 SGDLS and CDR2 YYNGEE. This chain's CDR3 is CASSVEGGGGTDTQYF. For the CDR3, the DNA is TGTGCCAGCAGCGTAGAAGGCGGGGGAGGCACAGATACGCAGTATTTT.

The chain combines TRBV7-3 with TRBJ2-1; TRBD1 or TRBD2 may be the D gene (5 bases each). This CDR3 spans 15 amino acids. V was cut by 5 bases and J by 2 bases, with 13 bases left in between. Germline V gene sequence: CDR1 SGHTA, CDR2 FQGTGA. CDR3 residues: CASSLSGSPYNEQFF. DNA of the CDR3: TGTGCCAGCAGCCTCTCAGGGAGCCCCTACAATGAGCAGTTCTTC.

The CDR3 protein is CASYGGRIGIDTQYF. In DNA, the CDR3 is TGCGCCAGCTACGGGGGGCGCATAGGAATAGATACGCAGTATTTT. V is TRBV5-1 and J is TRBJ2-3, with D possibly being TRBD2 (7 bases). The V end lost 7 bases, the J end lost 5 bases, and 20 bases lay between the germline ends. CDR1 is SGHRS and CDR2 is YFSETQ in the germline V gene. The CDR3 consists of 15 residues. The whole variable domain, filled in from reference TRBV5-1 and TRBJ2-3, reads KAGVTQTPRYLIKTRGQQVTLSCSPISGHRSVSWYQQTPGQGLQFLFEYFSETQRNKGNFPGRFSGRQFSNSRSEMNVSTLELGDSALYLCASYGGRIGIDTQYFGPGTRLTVL.

This chain connects TRBV25-1 to TRBJ2-7; D is uncertain. Germline V CDR1 and CDR2: MGHDK, SYGVNS. The CDR3 totals 16 residues. Trimming removed 2 bases from V and 5 bases from J, with 19 bases in between. The DNA of the CDR3 is TGTGCCAGCAGTGAAAAGGTAGCAGCCCGGCGGAACGAGCAGTACTTC. Translated: CASSEKVAARRNEQYF.

The V gene is TRBV19, the J gene TRBJ2-7; TRBD2 agrees at 10 bases. CDR1 and CDR2 from the germline V gene are LNHDA and SQIVND (reference sequence). The CDR3 extends over 13 amino acids. The ends lost 3 bases at V and 5 bases at J; junction bases unmatched: 1. This CDR3 is CASSITSGNEQYF. CDR3 DNA sequence: TGTGCCAGTAGTATCACTAGCGGGAACGAGCAGTACTTC.

CDR3 nucleotides: TGTGCCAGTAGTATAGTCGCGGATAGCAATCAGCCCCAGCATTTT. This sequence encodes CASSIVADSNQPQHF. The chain employs TRBV19 and TRBJ1-5; D uncertain. V lost 1 base to trimming and J lost 0 bases, with 7 bases between them. The CDR3 runs to 15 residues. CDR1 is LNHDA and CDR2 is SQIVND in the germline V gene (reference sequence).

J is TRBJ1-1 and V is TRBV18; the D is unclear. This CDR3 has 14 residues. Trimming took 8 bases from V and 3 from J, leaving 16 bases between them. The V gene's germline CDR1 is KGHSH and CDR2 LQKENI. CDR3 sequence: CASVLGSRDTEAFF. CDR3 sequence (DNA): TGTGCCAGCGTCCTAGGGAGTAGGGACACTGAAGCTTTCTTT.

The V gene is TRBV27, the J gene TRBJ2-1, with D unclear. The V and J ends lost 10 bases and 3 bases respectively, with 10 bases between them. CDR1 MNHEY and CDR2 SMNVEV come from the germline V gene (reference sequence). This CDR3 region has 12 residues. This chain's CDR3 is CATGLSYNEQFF. CDR3 nucleotides: TGTGCCACCGGTCTAAGCTACAATGAGCAGTTCTTC.

This chain connects TRBV6-8 to TRBJ2-7; tentative D call: TRBD2 (6 bases). CDR1 is MNHGY, CDR2 SAAAGT, per germline. Trimming shortened V by 0 bases and J by 6 bases, and 6 bases separated the two germline ends. This CDR3 is built from 12 residues. In DNA, the CDR3 is TGTGCCAGCAGTTACTCCGGGGGCGAGCAGTACTTC. It codes for CASSYSGGEQYF.

CDR3 sequence: CASSSDTEAFF. CDR3 bases: TGTGCCAGCTCTTCCGACACTGAAGCTTTCTTT. This sequence joins TRBV27 and TRBJ1-1; D call uncertain. V was shortened by 8 bases and J by 3 bases, with 7 bases between the two germline ends. The germline V gene encodes CDR1 MNHEY and CDR2 SMNVEV (reference sequence). The CDR3 runs to 11 residues.

The chain employs TRBV6-1 and TRBJ1-2; D gene unclear. The CDR3 extends over 15 amino acids. Germline CDR1 MNHNS, CDR2 SASEGT. V was clipped by 7 bases and J by 0 bases, with 15 bases between them. CDR3 DNA: TGTGCCAGCACTCTTATGGGGAGTTCTAACTATGGCTACACCTTC. Translating it yields CASTLMGSSNYGYTF.

This chain uses TRBV18 with TRBJ2-7, with TRBD2 matching over 7 bases. In germline, CDR1 is KGHSH, CDR2 LQKENI. V was pared by 3 bases and J by 3 bases, with 8 bases of the junction left unmatched. The CDR3 has 15 residues. The CDR3 DNA is TGTGCCAGCTCACCGGGGCGGGAGAGAGGCTACGAGCAGTACTTC. Translating gives CASSPGRERGYEQYF.